The rows below give T cell receptor beta chains drawn from one sample of a study of T cells in Graves' hyperthyroidism and ophthalmopathy. TCRdb processed the multiplex PCR reads anew with MiXCR; each CDR3 protein has one entry. The sample has over 500,000 distinct CDR3 sequences, 12% to 15% seen once. The source material was blood. These receptors all stem from a middle-aged woman with Graves' hyperthyroidism. CDR3s include the opening cysteine and the closing phenylalanine or tryptophan. The D gene is left open where the match is weak. Where a row states a size, it is once, few, many or the class of an expanded clone; other rows omit it.

j_gene: TRBJ2-1
abundance: few
v_gene: TRBV19
d_gene: TRBD2
CDR3nt: TGTGCCAGTAGCTCAACCCGACTAGCGGGAACCTACAATGAGCAGTTCTTC
CDR3aa: CASSSTRLAGTYNEQFF

j_gene: TRBJ2-3
abundance: many
v_gene: TRBV18
d_gene: -
CDR3nt: TGTGCCAGCTCACCAGCCGAAGGTATCAGCACAGATACGCAGTATTTT
CDR3aa: CASSPAEGISTDTQYF

j_gene: TRBJ1-1
abundance: -
v_gene: TRBV6-2/TRBV6-3
d_gene: -
CDR3nt: TGTGCCAGCGGGTGGCAGCCAAACACTGAAGCTTTCTTT
CDR3aa: CASGWQPNTEAFF

j_gene: TRBJ1-5
abundance: few
v_gene: TRBV19
d_gene: TRBD1
CDR3nt: TGTGCCAGTAGTATAGAGCAGGGGGCTCTCCAGCATTTT
CDR3aa: CASSIEQGALQHF

j_gene: TRBJ1-5
abundance: -
v_gene: TRBV29-1
d_gene: TRBD1
CDR3nt: TGCAGCGTTGTACAGGGGGAGAGCAATCAGCCCCAGCATTTT
CDR3aa: CSVVQGESNQPQHF

j_gene: TRBJ2-1
abundance: -
v_gene: TRBV7-8
d_gene: -
CDR3nt: TGTGCCAGCAGCTTGGGTCTGGCGGAAGTGGGTAATGAGCAGTTCTTC
CDR3aa: CASSLGLAEVGNEQFF

j_gene: TRBJ1-4
abundance: -
v_gene: TRBV19
d_gene: -
CDR3nt: TGTGCCAGTAGAAACGTGGAAGGTGAAAAACTGTTTTTT
CDR3aa: CASRNVEGEKLFF

j_gene: TRBJ1-3
abundance: many
v_gene: TRBV2
d_gene: -
CDR3nt: TGTGCCACCCACTCCGGGAGCTCTGGAAACACCATATATTTT
CDR3aa: CATHSGSSGNTIYF

j_gene: TRBJ2-7
abundance: few
v_gene: TRBV7-9
d_gene: -
CDR3nt: TGTGCCAGCAGACGGGGGGCAGGGGGCCACGAGCAGTACTTC
CDR3aa: CASRRGAGGHEQYF

j_gene: TRBJ2-5
abundance: many
v_gene: TRBV20-1
d_gene: -
CDR3nt: TGCAGTGCTAGGAAGGGGTACGAGACCCAGTACTTC
CDR3aa: CSARKGYETQYF

j_gene: TRBJ2-1
abundance: many
v_gene: TRBV20-1
d_gene: -
CDR3nt: TGCAGTGCTCGACGGATGGGGTCCTACAATGAGCAGTTCTTC
CDR3aa: CSARRMGSYNEQFF

j_gene: TRBJ1-1
abundance: many
v_gene: TRBV6-1
d_gene: -
CDR3nt: TGTGCCAGCAGTGGAACGGATCTGAACACTGAAGCTTTCTTT
CDR3aa: CASSGTDLNTEAFF

j_gene: TRBJ2-5
abundance: many
v_gene: TRBV20-1
d_gene: -
CDR3nt: TGCAGTGCGGACCGGGCCGCCACCCAAGAGACCCAGTACTTC
CDR3aa: CSADRAATQETQYF

j_gene: TRBJ1-1
abundance: -
v_gene: TRBV5-1
d_gene: TRBD1
CDR3nt: TGCGCCAGCACTCCGGGACAGAGGCTGAACACTGAAGCTTTCTTT
CDR3aa: CASTPGQRLNTEAFF

j_gene: TRBJ2-5
abundance: many
v_gene: TRBV20-1
d_gene: -
CDR3nt: TGCAGTGCTAGAGGGAACCAAGAGACCCAGTACTTC
CDR3aa: CSARGNQETQYF

j_gene: TRBJ2-1
abundance: many
v_gene: TRBV14
d_gene: -
CDR3nt: TGTGCCAGCAGCCAAGTCCCAGCGCCCAATGAGCAGTTCTTC
CDR3aa: CASSQVPAPNEQFF

j_gene: TRBJ2-1
abundance: many
v_gene: TRBV7-3
d_gene: -
CDR3nt: TGTGCCAGCAGCTTATCCCCCCATGAGCAGTTCTTC
CDR3aa: CASSLSPHEQFF

j_gene: TRBJ2-4
abundance: many
v_gene: TRBV7-2
d_gene: -
CDR3nt: TGTGCCAGCAGCTCAACCAGACAGCGAAACATTCAGTACTTC
CDR3aa: CASSSTRQRNIQYF

j_gene: TRBJ2-3
abundance: few
v_gene: TRBV4-1
d_gene: TRBD1
CDR3nt: TGCGCCAGCAGCATAGGACAGGGGGCGTCAGCAGATACGCAGTATTTT
CDR3aa: CASSIGQGASADTQYF

j_gene: TRBJ1-2
abundance: -
v_gene: TRBV5-1
d_gene: -
CDR3nt: TGCGCCAGCAGCTTGGCCGTGGGGTTAGGCTACACCTTC
CDR3aa: CASSLAVGLGYTF

j_gene: TRBJ2-5
abundance: many
v_gene: TRBV6-1
d_gene: -
CDR3nt: TGTGCCAGCAGTCATCATGTGCAGGCCCAAGAGACCCAGTACTTC
CDR3aa: CASSHHVQAQETQYF

j_gene: TRBJ2-3
abundance: many
v_gene: TRBV6-2/TRBV6-3
d_gene: -
CDR3nt: TGTGCCAGCTCACAACAGGGTACCACAGATACGCAGTATTTT
CDR3aa: CASSQQGTTDTQYF

j_gene: TRBJ1-5
abundance: many
v_gene: TRBV2
d_gene: TRBD1
CDR3nt: TGTGCCAGCAATAGGGACAGGGCTTGGAATCAGCCCCAGCATTTT
CDR3aa: CASNRDRAWNQPQHF

j_gene: TRBJ1-1
abundance: many
v_gene: TRBV5-1
d_gene: TRBD1
CDR3nt: TGCGCCAGCAGCTTGCTGAGTGCGGACAGGGGTTCTGAAGCTTTCTTT
CDR3aa: CASSLLSADRGSEAFF

j_gene: TRBJ1-1
abundance: many
v_gene: TRBV2
d_gene: -
CDR3nt: TGTGCCAGCAGCCCGGACAGCTTAATTCTTCGGGACACTGAAGCTTTCTTT
CDR3aa: CASSPDSLILRDTEAFF

j_gene: TRBJ2-5
abundance: many
v_gene: TRBV6-1
d_gene: -
CDR3nt: TGTGCCAGCAGCGTCCTAGGGAACGAGGCAGCAGAGACCCAGTACTTC
CDR3aa: CASSVLGNEAAETQYF

j_gene: TRBJ2-1
abundance: few
v_gene: TRBV29-1
d_gene: TRBD1
CDR3nt: TGCAGCGTTGGCGACAGGGTCGATACCTACAATGAGCAGTTCTTC
CDR3aa: CSVGDRVDTYNEQFF

j_gene: TRBJ2-3
abundance: -
v_gene: TRBV3-1
d_gene: TRBD2
CDR3nt: TGTGCCAGCAGCCCATCTAGCGGGAGCCCCACAGATACGCAGTATTTT
CDR3aa: CASSPSSGSPTDTQYF

j_gene: TRBJ1-2
abundance: few
v_gene: TRBV27
d_gene: -
CDR3nt: TGTGCCAGCAGTCCGAGTTGGACAGCTAACTATGGCTACACCTTC
CDR3aa: CASSPSWTANYGYTF

j_gene: TRBJ2-1
abundance: many
v_gene: TRBV29-1
d_gene: -
CDR3nt: TGCAGCGTTGAATGGTACGGCTATCCGATCGACCAGAATGAGCAGTTCTTC
CDR3aa: CSVEWYGYPIDQNEQFF

j_gene: TRBJ1-1
abundance: -
v_gene: TRBV6-1
d_gene: TRBD1
CDR3nt: TGTGCCAGCAGTCCAGGGGGTAGCGGGAACACTGAAGCTTTCTTT
CDR3aa: CASSPGGSGNTEAFF

j_gene: TRBJ1-3
abundance: many
v_gene: TRBV28
d_gene: -
CDR3nt: TGTGCCAGCAGTCACGGGACCTTATCGGACACCATATATTTT
CDR3aa: CASSHGTLSDTIYF

j_gene: TRBJ2-1
abundance: many
v_gene: TRBV2
d_gene: -
CDR3nt: TGTGCCAGCAGTGAAGCGAGGAGCTACAATGAGCAGTTCTTC
CDR3aa: CASSEARSYNEQFF

j_gene: TRBJ1-5
abundance: -
v_gene: TRBV12-3/TRBV12-4
d_gene: -
CDR3nt: TGTGCCAGCAGTTTAGGGGTAGGGCCCCAGCATTTT
CDR3aa: CASSLGVGPQHF

j_gene: TRBJ1-4
abundance: many
v_gene: TRBV3-1
d_gene: -
CDR3nt: TGTGCCAGCAGCTCACTGAGAACTAATGAAAAACTGTTTTTT
CDR3aa: CASSSLRTNEKLFF

j_gene: TRBJ1-2
abundance: -
v_gene: TRBV10-3
d_gene: -
CDR3nt: TGTGCCATCAGTCCAGGTGAACTTAACTATGGCTGCACCTTC
CDR3aa: CAISPGELNYGCTF